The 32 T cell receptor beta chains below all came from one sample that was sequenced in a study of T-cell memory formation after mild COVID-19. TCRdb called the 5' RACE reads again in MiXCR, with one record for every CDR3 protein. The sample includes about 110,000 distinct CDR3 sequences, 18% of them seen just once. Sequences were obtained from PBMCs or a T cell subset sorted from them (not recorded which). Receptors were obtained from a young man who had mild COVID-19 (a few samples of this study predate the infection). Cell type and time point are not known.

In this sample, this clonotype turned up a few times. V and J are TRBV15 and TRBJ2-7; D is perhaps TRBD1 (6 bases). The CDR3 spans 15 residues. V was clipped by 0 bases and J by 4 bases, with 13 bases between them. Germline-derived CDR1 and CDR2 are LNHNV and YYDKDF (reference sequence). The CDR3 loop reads CATSRDLYRDYEQYV. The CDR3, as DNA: TGTGCCACCAGCAGAGATCTGTACAGGGATTACGAGCAGTACGTC.

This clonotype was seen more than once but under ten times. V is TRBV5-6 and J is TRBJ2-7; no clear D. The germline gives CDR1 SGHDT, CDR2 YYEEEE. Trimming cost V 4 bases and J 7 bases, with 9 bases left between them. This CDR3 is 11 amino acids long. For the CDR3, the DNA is TGTGCCAGCAGCGACGATGTAGAGCAGTACTTC. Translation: CASSDDVEQYF.

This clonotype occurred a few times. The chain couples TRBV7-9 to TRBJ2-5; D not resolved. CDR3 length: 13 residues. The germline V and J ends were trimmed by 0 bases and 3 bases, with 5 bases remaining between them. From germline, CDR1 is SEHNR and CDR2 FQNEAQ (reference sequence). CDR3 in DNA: TGTGCCAGCAGCTTAGCGGTGAAAGAGACCCAGTACTTC. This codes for CASSLAVKETQYF.

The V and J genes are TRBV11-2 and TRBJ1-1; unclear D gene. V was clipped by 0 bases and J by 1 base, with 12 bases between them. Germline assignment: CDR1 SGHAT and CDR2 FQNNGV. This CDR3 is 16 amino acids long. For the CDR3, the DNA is TGTGCCAGCAGCTTAGAGTGGAGGCAGAGGAACACTGAAGCTTTCTTT. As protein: CASSLEWRQRNTEAFF.

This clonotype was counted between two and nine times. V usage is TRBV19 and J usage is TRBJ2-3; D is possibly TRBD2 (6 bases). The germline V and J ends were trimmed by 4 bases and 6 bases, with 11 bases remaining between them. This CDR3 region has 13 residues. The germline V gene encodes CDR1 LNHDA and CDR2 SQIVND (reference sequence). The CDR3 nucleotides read TGTGCCAGTAGTACCGCCAGCGGGGATACGCAGTATTTT. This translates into CASSTASGDTQYF.

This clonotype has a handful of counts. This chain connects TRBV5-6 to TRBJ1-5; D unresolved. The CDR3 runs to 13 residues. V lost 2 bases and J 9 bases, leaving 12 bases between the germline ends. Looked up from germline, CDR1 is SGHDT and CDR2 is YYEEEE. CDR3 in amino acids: CASSLGVSRPQHF. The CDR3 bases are TGTGCCAGCAGCTTAGGTGTTTCGAGGCCCCAGCATTTT.

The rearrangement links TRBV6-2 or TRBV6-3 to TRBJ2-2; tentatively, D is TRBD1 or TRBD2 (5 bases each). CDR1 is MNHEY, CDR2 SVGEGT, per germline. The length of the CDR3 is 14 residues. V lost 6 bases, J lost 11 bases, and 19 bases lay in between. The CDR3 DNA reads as TGTGCCAGCAGGCCCTATGTACCGGGGACCGAGCTGTTTTTT. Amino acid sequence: CASRPYVPGTELFF.

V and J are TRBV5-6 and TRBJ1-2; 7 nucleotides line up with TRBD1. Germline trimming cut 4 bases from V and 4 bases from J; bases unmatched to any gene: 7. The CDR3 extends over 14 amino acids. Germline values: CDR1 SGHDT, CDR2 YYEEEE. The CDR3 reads CASSPTGSAYGYTF. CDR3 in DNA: TGTGCCAGCAGCCCGACAGGGTCAGCCTATGGCTACACCTTC.

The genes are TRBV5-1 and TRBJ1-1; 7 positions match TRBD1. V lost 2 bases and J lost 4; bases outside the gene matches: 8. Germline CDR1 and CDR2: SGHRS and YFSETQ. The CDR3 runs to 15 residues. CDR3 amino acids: CASSLHDRDGTEAFF. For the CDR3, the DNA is TGCGCCAGCAGCTTACATGACAGGGATGGCACTGAAGCTTTCTTT.

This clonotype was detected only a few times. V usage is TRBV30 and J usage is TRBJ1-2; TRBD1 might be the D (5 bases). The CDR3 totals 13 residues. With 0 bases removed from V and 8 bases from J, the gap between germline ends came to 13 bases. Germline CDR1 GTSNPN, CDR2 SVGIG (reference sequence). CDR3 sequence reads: CAWSVQGAIGYTF. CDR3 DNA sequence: TGTGCCTGGAGTGTTCAGGGTGCTATCGGCTACACCTTC.

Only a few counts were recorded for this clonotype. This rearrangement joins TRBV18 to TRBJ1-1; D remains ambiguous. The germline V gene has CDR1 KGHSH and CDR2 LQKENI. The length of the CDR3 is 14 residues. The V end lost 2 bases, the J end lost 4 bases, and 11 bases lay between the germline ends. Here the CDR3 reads CASSPISDTTEAFF. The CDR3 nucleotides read TGTGCCAGCTCACCAATCTCTGATACCACTGAAGCTTTCTTT.

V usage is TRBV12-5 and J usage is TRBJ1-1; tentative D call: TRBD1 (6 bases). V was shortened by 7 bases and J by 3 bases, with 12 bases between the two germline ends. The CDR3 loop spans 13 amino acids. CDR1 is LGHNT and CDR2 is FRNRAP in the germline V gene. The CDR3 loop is CASAGEGDTEAFF. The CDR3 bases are TGTGCTAGTGCTGGAGAGGGGGACACTGAAGCTTTCTTT.

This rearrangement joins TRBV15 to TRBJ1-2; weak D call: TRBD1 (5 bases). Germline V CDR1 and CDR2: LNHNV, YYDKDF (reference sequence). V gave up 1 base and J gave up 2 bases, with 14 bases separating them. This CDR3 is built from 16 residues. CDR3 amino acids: CATSRARGPDNYGYTF. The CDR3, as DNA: TGTGCCACCAGCAGAGCCCGGGGACCTGACAACTATGGCTACACCTTC.

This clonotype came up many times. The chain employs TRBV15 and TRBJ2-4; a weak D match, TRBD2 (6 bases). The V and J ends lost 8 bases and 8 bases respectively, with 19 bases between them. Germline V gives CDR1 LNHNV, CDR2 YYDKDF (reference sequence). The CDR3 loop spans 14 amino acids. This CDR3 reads CATGRGAGPDIQYF. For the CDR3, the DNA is TGTGCCACCGGCCGTGGGGCGGGGCCGGACATTCAGTACTTC.

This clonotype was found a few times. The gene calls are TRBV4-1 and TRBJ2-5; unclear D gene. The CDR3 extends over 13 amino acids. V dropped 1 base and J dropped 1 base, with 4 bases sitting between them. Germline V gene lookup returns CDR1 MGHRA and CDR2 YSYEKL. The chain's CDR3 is CASSQVTQETQYF. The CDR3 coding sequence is TGCGCCAGCAGCCAAGTGACCCAAGAGACCCAGTACTTC.

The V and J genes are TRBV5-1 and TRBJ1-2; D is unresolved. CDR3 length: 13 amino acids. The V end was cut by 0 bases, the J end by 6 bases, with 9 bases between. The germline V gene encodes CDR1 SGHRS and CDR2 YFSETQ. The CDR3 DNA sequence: TGCGCCAGCAGCTTGGGCGACGGGGATGGCTACACCTTC. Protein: CASSLGDGDGYTF.

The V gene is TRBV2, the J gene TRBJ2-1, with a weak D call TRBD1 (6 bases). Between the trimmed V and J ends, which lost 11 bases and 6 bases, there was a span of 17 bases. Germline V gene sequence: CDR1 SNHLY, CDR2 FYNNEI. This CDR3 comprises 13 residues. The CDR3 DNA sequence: TGTGCCGGCAAACAGGGTGGGCTCAATGAGCAGTTCTTC. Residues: CAGKQGGLNEQFF.

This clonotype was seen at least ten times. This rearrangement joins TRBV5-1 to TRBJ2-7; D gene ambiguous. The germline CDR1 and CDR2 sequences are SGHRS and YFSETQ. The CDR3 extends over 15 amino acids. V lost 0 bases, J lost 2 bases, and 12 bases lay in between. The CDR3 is CASSLGGSIAYEQYF. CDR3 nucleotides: TGCGCCAGCAGCTTGGGGGGAAGTATAGCCTACGAGCAGTACTTC. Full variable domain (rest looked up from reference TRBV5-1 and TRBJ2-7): KAGVTQTPRYLIKTRGQQVTLSCSPISGHRSVSWYQQTPGQGLQFLFEYFSETQRNKGNFPGRFSGRQFSNSRSEMNVSTLELGDSALYLCASSLGGSIAYEQYFGPGTRLTVT.

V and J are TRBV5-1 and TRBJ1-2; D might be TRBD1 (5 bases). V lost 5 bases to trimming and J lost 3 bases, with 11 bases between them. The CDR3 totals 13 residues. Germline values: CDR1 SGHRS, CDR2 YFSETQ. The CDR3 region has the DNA TGCGCCAGCAGTGAGGGGATCGACTATGGCTACACCTTC. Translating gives CASSEGIDYGYTF.

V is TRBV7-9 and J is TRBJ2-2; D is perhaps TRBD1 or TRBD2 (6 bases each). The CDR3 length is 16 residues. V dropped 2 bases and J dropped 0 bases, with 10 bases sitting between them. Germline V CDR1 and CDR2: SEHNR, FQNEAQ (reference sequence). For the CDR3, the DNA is TGTGCCAGCAGCTTAAGTGGGGGGCCGAACACCGGGGAGCTGTTTTTT. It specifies CASSLSGGPNTGELFF.

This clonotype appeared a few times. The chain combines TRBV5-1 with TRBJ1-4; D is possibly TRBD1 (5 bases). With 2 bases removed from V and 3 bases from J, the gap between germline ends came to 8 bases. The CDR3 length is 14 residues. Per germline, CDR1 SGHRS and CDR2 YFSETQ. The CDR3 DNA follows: TGCGCCAGCAGCTTAGGGGACGCTAATGAAAAACTGTTTTTT. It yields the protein CASSLGDANEKLFF.

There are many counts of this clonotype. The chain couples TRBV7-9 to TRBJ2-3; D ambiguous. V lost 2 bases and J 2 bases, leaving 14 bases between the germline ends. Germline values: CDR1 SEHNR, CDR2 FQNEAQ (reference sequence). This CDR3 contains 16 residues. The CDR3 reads CASSLLTLVYTDTQYF. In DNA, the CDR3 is TGTGCCAGCAGCTTACTGACACTCGTTTACACAGATACGCAGTATTTT.

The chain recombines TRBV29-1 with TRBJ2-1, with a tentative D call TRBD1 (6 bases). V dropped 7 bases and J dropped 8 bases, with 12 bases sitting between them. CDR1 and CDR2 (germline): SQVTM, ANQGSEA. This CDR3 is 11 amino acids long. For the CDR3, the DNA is TGCAGCGGTAAACAGGGACATGAGCAGTTCTTC. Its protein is CSGKQGHEQFF.

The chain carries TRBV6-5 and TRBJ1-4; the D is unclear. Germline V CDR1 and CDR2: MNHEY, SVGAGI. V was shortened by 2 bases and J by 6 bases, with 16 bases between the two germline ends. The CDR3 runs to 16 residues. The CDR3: CASSYPLVRTDEKLFF. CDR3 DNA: TGTGCCAGCAGTTACCCCCTTGTACGGACCGATGAAAAACTGTTTTTT.

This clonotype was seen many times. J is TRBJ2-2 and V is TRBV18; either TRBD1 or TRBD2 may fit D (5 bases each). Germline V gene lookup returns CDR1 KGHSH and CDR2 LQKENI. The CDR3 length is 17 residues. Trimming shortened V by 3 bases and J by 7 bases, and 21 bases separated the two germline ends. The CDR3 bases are TGTGCCAGCTCACCTAACGACATCGGGGCTTTGGTCGGGGAGCTGTTTTTT. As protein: CASSPNDIGALVGELFF.

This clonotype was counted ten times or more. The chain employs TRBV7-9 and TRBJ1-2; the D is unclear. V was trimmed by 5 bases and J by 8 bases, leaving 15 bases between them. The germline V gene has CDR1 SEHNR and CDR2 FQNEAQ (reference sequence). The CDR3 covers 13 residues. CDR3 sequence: CASSVGRLEGYTF. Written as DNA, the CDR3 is TGTGCCAGCAGCGTCGGGAGGCTTGAGGGCTACACCTTC.

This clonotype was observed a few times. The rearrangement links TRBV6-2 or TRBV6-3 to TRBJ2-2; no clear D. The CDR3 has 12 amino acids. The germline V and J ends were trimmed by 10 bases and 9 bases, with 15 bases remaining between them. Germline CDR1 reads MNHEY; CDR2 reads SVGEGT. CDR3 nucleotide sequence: TGTGCCACCGGCGCTCAGTTACGGGAGCTGTTTTTT. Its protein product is CATGAQLRELFF.

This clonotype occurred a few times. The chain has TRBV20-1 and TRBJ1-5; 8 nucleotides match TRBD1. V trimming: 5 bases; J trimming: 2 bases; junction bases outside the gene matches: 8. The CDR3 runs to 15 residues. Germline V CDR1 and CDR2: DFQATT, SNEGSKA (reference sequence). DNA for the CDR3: TGCAGTGCTGTAAGGACAGGGAGTCGCAATCAGCCCCAGCATTTT. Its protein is CSAVRTGSRNQPQHF.

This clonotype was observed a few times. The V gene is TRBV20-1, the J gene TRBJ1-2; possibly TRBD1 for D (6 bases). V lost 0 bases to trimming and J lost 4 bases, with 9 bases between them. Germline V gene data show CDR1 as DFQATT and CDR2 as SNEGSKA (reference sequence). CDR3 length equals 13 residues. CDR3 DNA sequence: TGCAGTGCTAGAGATCGGGACATCTATGGCTACACCTTC. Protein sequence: CSARDRDIYGYTF.

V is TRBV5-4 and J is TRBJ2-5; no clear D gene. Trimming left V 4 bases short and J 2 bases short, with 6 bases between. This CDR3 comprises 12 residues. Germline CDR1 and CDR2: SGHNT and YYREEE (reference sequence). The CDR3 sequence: CASSRHQETQYF. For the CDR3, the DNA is TGTGCCAGCAGCCGGCATCAAGAGACCCAGTACTTC.

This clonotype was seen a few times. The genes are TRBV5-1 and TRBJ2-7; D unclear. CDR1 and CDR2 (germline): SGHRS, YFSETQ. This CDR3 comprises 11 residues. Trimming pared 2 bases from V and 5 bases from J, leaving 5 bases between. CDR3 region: CASSLLNEQYF. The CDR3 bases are TGCGCCAGCAGCTTATTGAACGAGCAGTACTTC.

The CDR3 loop reads CASRLRGAGTDTQYF. For the CDR3, the DNA is TGCGCCAGCCGCCTAAGGGGCGCCGGCACAGATACGCAGTATTTT. The rearrangement joins TRBV5-1 to TRBJ2-3; perhaps TRBD1 as D (5 bases). The V end was cut by 7 bases, the J end by 1 base, with 16 bases between. Germline V gene sequence: CDR1 SGHRS, CDR2 YFSETQ. This CDR3 spans 15 amino acids.